These 10 T cell receptor beta chains were sequenced from one sample in a study of T-cell reconstitution after alpha-beta-depleted transplantation in children (dated by TCRdb to 2016 to 2017). To prepare the library, PCR was applied. The sequencing machine was an Illumina HiSeq 2500. TCR libraries were prepared with molecular barcoding, using unique molecular identifiers to normalize TCRbeta repertoire quantification. Starting from the raw public reads, TCRdb applied fastp trimming at Q25, assembled clones with MiXCR and retained in-frame beta chains. Rows with a matching CDR3 protein are joined into one entry that keeps the most common DNA and genes. The sample yields around 200,000 distinct CDR3 sequences; approximately 15% were counted once. The biggest ten clones account for around 44% of the sample. Explained via the paper, the treatment or condition label denotes: allogeneic hematopoietic cell transplantation with graft depleted of TCRalphabeta T cells and CD19 B cells.

The sequencing used PBMCs, mostly from graft donor cells, collected 360 days after TCRalphabeta/CD19-depleted stem cell transplant. The receptors stem from a male patient aged 2 to 9 who had a stem cell transplant for acute lymphoblastic leukemia, so the T cells may come from the graft donor.

This clonotype was seen only a few times. This CDR3 is CASSFVQGETQYF. CDR3 nucleotides: TGTGCCAGCAGCTTTGTGCAGGGCGAGACCCAGTACTTC. V usage is TRBV5-6 and J usage is TRBJ2-5, with a possible D match to TRBD1 (5 bases). V lost 2 bases to trimming and J lost 5 bases, with 10 bases between them. The CDR3 runs 13 residues. CDR1 and CDR2 (germline): SGHDT, YYEEEE.

The chain combines TRBV29-1 with TRBJ2-7; 8 positions agree with TRBD1. Trimming took 5 bases from V and 4 from J; bases not matched to a gene: 13. There are 15 residues in the CDR3. Germline CDR1 is SQVTM and CDR2 is ANQGSEA. CDR3 in amino acids: CSVTYADREAYEQYF. As DNA, the CDR3 is TGCAGCGTTACATACGCGGACAGGGAGGCGTACGAGCAGTACTTC.

The chain joins TRBV14 to TRBJ1-2; 10 bases are shared with TRBD1. Germline V gene sequence: CDR1 SGHDN, CDR2 FVKESK. Trimming took 3 bases from V and 2 from J; bases not matched to a gene: 3. The CDR3 length is 15 residues. Here the CDR3 reads CASSQLTGGNYGYTF. In nucleotides, the CDR3 is TGTGCCAGCAGCCAGTTGACAGGGGGCAACTATGGCTACACCTTC.

The chain couples TRBV6-2 or TRBV6-3 to TRBJ2-1; 14 bases map to TRBD2. After removal of 6 bases from V and 9 bases from J, the junction contained 7 bases not matched to a gene. This CDR3 spans 15 amino acids. Germline V gives CDR1 MNHEY, CDR2 SVGEGT. The CDR3 sequence: CASRSTSGGASEQFF. The CDR3 nucleotides are TGTGCCAGCAGATCGACTAGCGGGGGGGCTAGTGAGCAGTTCTTC.

The rearrangement joins TRBV10-3 to TRBJ2-5, with 9 positions matching TRBD1. CDR3 length equals 13 residues. Per the germline V gene, CDR1 is ENHRY and CDR2 is SYGVKD. V was clipped by 10 bases and J by 3 bases; unmatched bases: 6. The CDR3 spells CATADRGEETQYF. The CDR3, as DNA: TGTGCCACTGCGGACAGGGGAGAAGAGACCCAGTACTTC.

This chain uses TRBV5-6 with TRBJ2-5; TRBD2 aligns across 15 bases. CDR3 length: 17 residues. Looked up from germline, CDR1 is SGHDT and CDR2 is YYEEEE. With V trimmed by 4 bases and J by 5 bases, 9 bases remained unmatched. CDR3 sequence (DNA): TGTGCCAGCAGCCACGGACTAGCGGGGGGGCGAGGGGAGACCCAGTACTTC. Translating gives CASSHGLAGGRGETQYF.

V and J are TRBV20-1 and TRBJ2-7; 8 bases agree with TRBD2. The germline V gene has CDR1 DFQATT and CDR2 SNEGSKA (reference sequence). The CDR3 extends over 16 amino acids. Unmatched junction bases numbered 7, after V lost 0 bases and J lost 0 bases. CDR3 sequence reads: CSARDTKRESSYEQYF. The CDR3 nucleotides are TGCAGTGCTAGAGATACTAAGCGGGAGTCCTCCTACGAGCAGTACTTC.

This clonotype came up many times. The CDR3 spells CASSPSGGSYNEQFF. In nucleotides, the CDR3 is TGTGCCAGCAGCCCGTCGGGGGGCTCCTACAATGAGCAGTTCTTC. This chain links TRBV4-2 with TRBJ2-1, with 7 bases identical to TRBD2. This CDR3 has 15 amino acids. Trimming took 4 bases from V and 0 from J; bases not matched to a gene: 3. Per the germline V gene, CDR1 is LGHNA and CDR2 is YNFKEQ.

J is TRBJ1-1 and V is TRBV6-5; TRBD1 agrees at 9 bases. V gave up 2 bases and J gave up 1 base; unmatched junction bases: 2. Germline lookup yields CDR1 MNHEY and CDR2 SVGAGI. The CDR3 sequence is 15 residues long. The CDR3 region is CASSYQGQGNTEAFF. The DNA for the CDR3 is TGTGCCAGCAGTTACCAGGGACAGGGGAACACTGAAGCTTTCTTT.

This chain connects TRBV12-3 or TRBV12-4 to TRBJ2-7; D uncertain. The CDR3 is 15 amino acids. Trimming took off 3 bases at V and 3 bases at J, with 15 bases between the two ends. Here the CDR3 reads CASSLDPAGVYEQYF. The CDR3, as DNA: TGTGCCAGCAGTTTGGACCCGGCCGGTGTCTACGAGCAGTACTTC.